This T cell receptor (beta chain) was identified in a study of T cell changes during pregnancy in multiple sclerosis. Trimming left V 2 bases short and J 6 bases short, with 18 bases between. The CDR3 sequence is 15 residues long. The germline gives CDR1 SGHNT, CDR2 YYREEE (reference sequence). The table came from immunoSEQ multiplex PCR; TCRdb's copy has only in-frame clones and leaves some out. The sample carries some 97,000 clones, approximately 94% recorded once. This TCR was recovered from a female donor with multiple sclerosis, enrolled in a pregnancy study. The input for sequencing was peripheral blood, taken in the second trimester of pregnancy. The V and J genes are TRBV5-4 and TRBJ2-7, with D perhaps matching TRBD1 (6 bases). CDR3 protein: CASSFTGPQGSEQYF. DNA of the CDR3: TGTGCCAGCAGCTTCACCGGGCCACAGGGCTCCGAGCAGTACTTC.